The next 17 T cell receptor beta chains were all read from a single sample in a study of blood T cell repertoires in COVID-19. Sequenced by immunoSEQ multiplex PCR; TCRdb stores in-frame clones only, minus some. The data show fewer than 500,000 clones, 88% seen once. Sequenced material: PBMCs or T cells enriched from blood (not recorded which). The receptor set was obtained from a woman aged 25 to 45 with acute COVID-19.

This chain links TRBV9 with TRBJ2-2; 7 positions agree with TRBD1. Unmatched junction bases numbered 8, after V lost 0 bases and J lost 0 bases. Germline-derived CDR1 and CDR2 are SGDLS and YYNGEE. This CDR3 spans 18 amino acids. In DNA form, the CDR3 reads TGTGCCAGCAGCGTAGAGGGGACAGCCCGCCCGAACACCGGGGAGCTGTTTTTT. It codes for CASSVEGTARPNTGELFF.

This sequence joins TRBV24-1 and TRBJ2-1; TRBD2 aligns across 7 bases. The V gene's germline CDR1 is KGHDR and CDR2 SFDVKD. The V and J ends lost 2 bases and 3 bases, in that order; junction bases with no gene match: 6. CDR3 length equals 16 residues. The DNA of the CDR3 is TGTGCCACCAGTGATTCCAGGGAGGGTGTCTACAATGAGCAGTTCTTC. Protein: CATSDSREGVYNEQFF.

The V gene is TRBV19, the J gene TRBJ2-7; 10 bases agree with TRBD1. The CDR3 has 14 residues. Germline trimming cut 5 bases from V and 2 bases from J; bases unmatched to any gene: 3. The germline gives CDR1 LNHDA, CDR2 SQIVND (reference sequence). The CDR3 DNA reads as TGTGCCAGTAGTTACGGGACAGGGGCCTACGAGCAGTACTTC. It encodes CASSYGTGAYEQYF.

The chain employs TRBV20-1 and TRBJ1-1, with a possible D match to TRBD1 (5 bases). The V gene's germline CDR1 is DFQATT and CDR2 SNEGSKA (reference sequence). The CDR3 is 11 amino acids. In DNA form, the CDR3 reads TGCAGGGGGGGGAGAGGGACTGAAGCTTTCTTT. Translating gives CRGGRGTEAFF.

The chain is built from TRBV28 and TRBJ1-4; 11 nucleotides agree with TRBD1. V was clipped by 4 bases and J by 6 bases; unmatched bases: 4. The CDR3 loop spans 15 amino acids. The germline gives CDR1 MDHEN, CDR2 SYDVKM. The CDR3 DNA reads TGTGCCAGCAGTTCAGGGACAGGGGGATATGAAAAACTGTTTTTT. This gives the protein CASSSGTGGYEKLFF.

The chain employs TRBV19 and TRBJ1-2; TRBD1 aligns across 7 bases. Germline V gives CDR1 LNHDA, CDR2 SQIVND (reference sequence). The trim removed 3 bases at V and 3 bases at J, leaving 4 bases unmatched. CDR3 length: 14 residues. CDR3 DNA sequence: TGTGCCAGTAGTATGTACAGGGGAGACTATGGCTACACCTTC. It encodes CASSMYRGDYGYTF.

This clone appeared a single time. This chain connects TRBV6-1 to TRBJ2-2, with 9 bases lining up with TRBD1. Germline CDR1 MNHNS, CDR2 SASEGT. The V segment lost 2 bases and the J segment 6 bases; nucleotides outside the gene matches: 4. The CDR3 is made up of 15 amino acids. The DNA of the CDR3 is TGTGCCAGCAGTGAATTTGGACAGGGGCCCGGGGAGCTGTTTTTT. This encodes CASSEFGQGPGELFF.

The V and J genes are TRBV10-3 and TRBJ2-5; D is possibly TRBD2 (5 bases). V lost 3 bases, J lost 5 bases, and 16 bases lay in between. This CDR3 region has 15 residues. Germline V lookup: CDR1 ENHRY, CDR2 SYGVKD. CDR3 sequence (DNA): TGTGCCATCAGTGAAAGGGAGTGGGTCGGGGAGACCCAGTACTTC. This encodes CAISEREWVGETQYF.

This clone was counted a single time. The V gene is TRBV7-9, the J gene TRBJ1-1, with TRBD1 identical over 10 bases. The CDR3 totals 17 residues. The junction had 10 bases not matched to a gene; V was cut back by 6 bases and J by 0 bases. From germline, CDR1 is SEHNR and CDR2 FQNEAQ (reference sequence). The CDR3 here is CASSSPPGQGLNTEAFF. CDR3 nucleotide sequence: TGTGCCAGCAGTTCACCTCCGGGACAGGGGTTGAACACTGAAGCTTTCTTT.

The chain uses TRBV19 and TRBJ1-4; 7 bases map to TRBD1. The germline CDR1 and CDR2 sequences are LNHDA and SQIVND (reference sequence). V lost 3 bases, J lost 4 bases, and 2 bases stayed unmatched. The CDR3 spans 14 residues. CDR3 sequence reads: CASSIQGGNEKLFF. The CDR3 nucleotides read TGTGCCAGTAGTATCCAGGGGGGTAATGAAAAACTGTTTTTT.

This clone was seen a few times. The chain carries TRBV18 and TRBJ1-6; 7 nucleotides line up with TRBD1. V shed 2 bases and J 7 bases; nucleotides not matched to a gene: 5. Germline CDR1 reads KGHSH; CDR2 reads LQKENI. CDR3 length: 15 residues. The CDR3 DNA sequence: TGTGCCAGCTCACCAGTGGGGACAGTAAATTCACCCCTCCACTTT. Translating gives CASSPVGTVNSPLHF.

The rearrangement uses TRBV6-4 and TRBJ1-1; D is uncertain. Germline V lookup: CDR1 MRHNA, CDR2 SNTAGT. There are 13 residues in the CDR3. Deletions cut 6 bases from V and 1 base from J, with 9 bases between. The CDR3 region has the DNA TGTGCCAGCAGGCGCGGGTGGAACACTGAAGCTTTCTTT. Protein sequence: CASRRGWNTEAFF.

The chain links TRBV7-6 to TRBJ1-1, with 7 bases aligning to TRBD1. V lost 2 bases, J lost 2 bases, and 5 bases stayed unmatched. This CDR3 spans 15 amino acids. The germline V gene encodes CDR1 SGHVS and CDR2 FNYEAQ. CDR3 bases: TGTGCCAGCAGCTTACTGGGGACAGCCAACACTGAAGCTTTCTTT. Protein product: CASSLLGTANTEAFF.

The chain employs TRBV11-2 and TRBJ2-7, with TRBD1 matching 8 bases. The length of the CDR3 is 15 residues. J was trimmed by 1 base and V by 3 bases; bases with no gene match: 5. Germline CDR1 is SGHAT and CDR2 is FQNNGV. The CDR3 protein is CASSFFRQGSYEQYF. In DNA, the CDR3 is TGTGCCAGCAGCTTTTTCCGACAGGGGTCCTACGAGCAGTACTTC.

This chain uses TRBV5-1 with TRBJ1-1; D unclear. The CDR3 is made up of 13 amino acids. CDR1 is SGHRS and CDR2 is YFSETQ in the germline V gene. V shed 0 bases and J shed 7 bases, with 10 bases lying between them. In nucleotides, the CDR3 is TGCGCCAGCAGCTTGGGAGGGCTTTATGAAGCTTTCTTT. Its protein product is CASSLGGLYEAFF.

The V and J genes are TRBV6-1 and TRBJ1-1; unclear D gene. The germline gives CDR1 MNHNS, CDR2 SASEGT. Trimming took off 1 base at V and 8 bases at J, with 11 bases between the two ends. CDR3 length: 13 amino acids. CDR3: CASSEVEAREAFF. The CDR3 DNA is TGTGCCAGCAGTGAAGTGGAGGCCCGGGAAGCTTTCTTT.

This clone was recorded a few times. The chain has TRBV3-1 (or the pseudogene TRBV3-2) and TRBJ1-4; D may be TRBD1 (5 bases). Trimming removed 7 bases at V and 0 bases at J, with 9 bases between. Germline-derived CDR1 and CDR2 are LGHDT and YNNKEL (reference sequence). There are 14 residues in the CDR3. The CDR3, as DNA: TGTGCCAGCACTCGACAGCCAACTAATGAAAAACTGTTTTTT. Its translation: CASTRQPTNEKLFF.